One sample yielded the 30 T cell receptor beta chains listed below, sequenced in a study of OX40 agonist ivuxolimab in advanced cancers. This table comes from immunoSEQ multiplex PCR, and its TCRdb copy is limited to in-frame clones, with some not included. The sample holds approximately 54,000 clones, about four fifths seen once. The sequences come from CD4+ or CD8+ T cells sorted from blood, collected in a trial of the OX40 agonist ivuxolimab. The receptors were gathered from an adult with an advanced solid tumor such as melanoma, head and neck, liver or kidney cancer.

V is TRBV28 and J is TRBJ1-2, with 9 bases lining up with TRBD1. The CDR3 covers 14 residues. The germline CDR1 and CDR2 sequences are MDHEN and SYDVKM. Trimming took 6 bases from V and 2 from J; bases not matched to a gene: 4. The chain's CDR3 is CASRDRGANYGYTF. In DNA, the CDR3 is TGTGCCAGCAGGGACAGGGGCGCAAACTATGGCTACACCTTC.

J is TRBJ2-1 and V is TRBV28; 10 positions match TRBD2. Germline CDR1 and CDR2: MDHEN and SYDVKM. The CDR3 extends over 15 amino acids. The V segment lost 2 bases and the J segment 9 bases; nucleotides outside the gene matches: 7. The CDR3 bases are TGTGCCAGCAGTTTAAGCGGGGGGGATAGCAGTGAGCAGTTCTTC. Translation: CASSLSGGDSSEQFF.

The V gene is TRBV4-3, the J gene TRBJ2-7; tentative D call: TRBD2 (5 bases). The CDR3 has 13 residues. The V end was cut by 2 bases, the J end by 2 bases, with 7 bases between. The V gene's germline CDR1 is LGHNA and CDR2 YSLEER. The CDR3 sequence is CASSQPGTYEQYF. The CDR3 DNA reads as TGCGCCAGCAGCCAACCCGGGACCTACGAGCAGTACTTC.

The chain joins TRBV20-1 to TRBJ1-1; D perhaps matches TRBD1 (6 bases). The CDR3 is 11 amino acids. The germline CDR1 and CDR2 sequences are DFQATT and SNEGSKA (reference sequence). Trimming cost V 7 bases and J 2 bases, with 8 bases left between them. CDR3 residues: CSGTDNTEAFF. Written as DNA, the CDR3 is TGCAGTGGGACAGACAACACTGAAGCTTTCTTT.

J is TRBJ2-5 and V is TRBV4-1, with 16 bases identical to TRBD2. Germline-derived CDR1 and CDR2 are MGHRA and YSYEKL. The CDR3 is 16 amino acids. V was clipped by 4 bases and J by 7 bases; unmatched bases: 6. The CDR3 sequence is CASSLGLAGGSGTQYF. Written as DNA, the CDR3 is TGCGCCAGCAGCCTGGGACTAGCGGGGGGGTCGGGGACCCAGTACTTC.

A note on this clone: One end of the junction does not line up with germline, which may come from a read error. This chain joins TRBV12-5 and TRBJ1-2, with D unresolved. This CDR3 is built from 11 residues. Germline V gene lookup returns CDR1 LGHNT and CDR2 FRNRAP. CDR3 coding DNA: TGTGCTAGTTCGTCTTGGTTGGCGCTCCGCTTC. Protein: CASSSWLALRF.

This chain uses TRBV20-1 with TRBJ1-2; D remains unclear. The CDR3 covers 10 residues. V shed 1 base and J shed 9 bases, with 6 bases lying between them. Germline values: CDR1 DFQATT, CDR2 SNEGSKA (reference sequence). The CDR3 region is CSARGRSYTF. The DNA for the CDR3 is TGCAGTGCTAGAGGGCGTAGCTACACCTTC.

The DNA for the CDR3 is TGTGCCAGTAGTATGTTCTCGAACACCGGGGAGCTGTTTTTT. It yields the protein CASSMFSNTGELFF. The chain links TRBV19 to TRBJ2-2; D call uncertain. Germline CDR1 and CDR2: LNHDA and SQIVND (reference sequence). Trimming stripped 3 bases from V and 0 bases from J, with 5 bases between. The CDR3 contains 14 residues.

The rearrangement links TRBV21-1 to TRBJ1-5. TRBV21-1 is a pseudogene locus. This CDR3 spans 15 amino acids. The CDR3 here is CASSKALWGYQPQHF. CDR3 nucleotides: TGTGCCAGCAGCAAAGCGCTTTGGGGGTATCAGCCCCAGCATTTT.

The chain has TRBV12-5 and TRBJ1-1; TRBD1 is a possible D gene (5 bases). CDR1 is LGHNT and CDR2 is FRNRAP in the germline V gene. The V gene lost 4 bases and the J gene lost 6 bases, with 9 bases spanning the gap. This CDR3 contains 12 residues. CDR3 loop: CASGSQGAEAFF. Written as DNA, the CDR3 is TGTGCTAGTGGTTCCCAGGGCGCTGAAGCTTTCTTT.

The chain's CDR3 is CASRPSGGGNQPQHF. The DNA for the CDR3 is TGTGCCAGCAGACCCTCCGGGGGCGGGAATCAGCCCCAGCATTTT. The chain recombines TRBV27 with TRBJ1-5, with a tentative D call TRBD1 (6 bases). The CDR3 totals 15 residues. Germline loops: CDR1 MNHEY, CDR2 SMNVEV (reference sequence). V was clipped by 6 bases and J by 4 bases, with 16 bases between them.

The genes are TRBV7-3 and TRBJ2-2, with D perhaps matching TRBD2 (6 bases). CDR1 is SGHTA, CDR2 FQGTGA, per germline. Trimming stripped 5 bases from V and 7 bases from J, with 17 bases between. This CDR3 spans 15 amino acids. CDR3 DNA sequence: TGTGCCAGCAGCCCGCGGGGCTCCTCAGGCGGGGAGCTGTTTTTT. Encoded protein: CASSPRGSSGGELFF.

The chain uses TRBV2 and TRBJ2-3; D is unresolved. Trimming left V 4 bases short and J 2 bases short, with 10 bases between. The germline gives CDR1 SNHLY, CDR2 FYNNEI. The CDR3 sequence is 14 residues long. CDR3 in amino acids: CASSVIQVTDTQYF. The CDR3 bases are TGTGCCAGCAGTGTGATCCAAGTCACAGATACGCAGTATTTT. Drawing the rest from reference TRBV2 and TRBJ2-3, the complete variable domain is EPEVTQTPSHQVTQMGQEVILRCVPISNHLYFYWYRQILGQKVEFLVSFYNNEISEKSEIFDDQFSVERPDGSNFTLKIRSTKLEDSAMYFCASSVIQVTDTQYFGPGTRLTVL.

This chain connects TRBV18 to TRBJ2-5, with TRBD2 identical over 7 bases. Germline assignment: CDR1 KGHSH and CDR2 LQKENI. The CDR3 consists of 15 residues. With 5 bases clipped from V and 6 bases from J, the junction kept 12 bases outside the gene matches. In DNA, the CDR3 is TGTGCCAGCTCAGGATCCGGGACTAAGGGAAAGACCCAGTACTTC. Its protein is CASSGSGTKGKTQYF.

In DNA, the CDR3 is TGTGCCAGCAGCAACCGGGGGAACACTGAAGCTTTCTTT. Translation: CASSNRGNTEAFF. The rearrangement links TRBV21-1 to TRBJ1-1. TRBV21-1 is reported as a pseudogene. This CDR3 region has 13 residues.

The V and J genes are TRBV29-1 and TRBJ2-1; 8 positions match TRBD1. This CDR3 comprises 13 residues. J lost 2 bases, V lost 4 bases, and 1 base had no gene match. Germline V lookup: CDR1 SQVTM, CDR2 ANQGSEA. CDR3 in DNA: TGCAGCGTTGCGACAGGGGCCTACAATGAGCAGTTCTTC. It yields the protein CSVATGAYNEQFF.

This clone was recorded a few times. The chain carries TRBV18 and TRBJ1-1, with D possibly TRBD1 on 6 matching bases. CDR1 KGHSH and CDR2 LQKENI come from the germline V gene. This CDR3 has 15 amino acids. The V gene lost 2 bases and the J gene lost 1 base, with 11 bases spanning the gap. This CDR3 is CASSPTPGQNTEAFF. The CDR3 DNA reads as TGTGCCAGCTCACCAACACCGGGACAGAACACTGAAGCTTTCTTT.

The chain uses TRBV7-2 and TRBJ1-5, with 8 bases that match TRBD1. Trimming took 5 bases from V and 7 from J; bases not matched to a gene: 7. The germline gives CDR1 SGHTA, CDR2 FQGNSA. This CDR3 is built from 14 residues. The CDR3 spells CASSPGQGWQPQHF. CDR3 nucleotide sequence: TGTGCCAGCAGCCCCGGACAGGGCTGGCAGCCCCAGCATTTT.

Regarding this clone: This CDR3 is also generated by other DNA sequences in the sample. The rearrangement uses TRBV9 and TRBJ1-1; 8 bases fit TRBD1. J lost 3 bases, V lost 3 bases, and 10 bases had no gene match. Germline V gene data show CDR1 as SGDLS and CDR2 as YYNGEE. The CDR3 is 16 amino acids. CDR3 region: CASSAGIGQGDTEAFF. CDR3 nucleotides: TGTGCCAGCAGCGCCGGAATTGGACAGGGAGACACTGAAGCTTTCTTT.

This chain links TRBV7-2 with TRBJ2-4; 10 nucleotides match TRBD1. Germline values: CDR1 SGHTA, CDR2 FQGNSA. This CDR3 has 18 residues. Trimming at V came to 5 bases and at J to 2 bases, leaving 12 bases not matched to a gene. In nucleotides, the CDR3 is TGTGCCAGCAGCCTGCCGACAGGGGGCGTATATACCAAAAACATTCAGTACTTC. Translating it yields CASSLPTGGVYTKNIQYF.

The chain couples TRBV7-3 to TRBJ2-1; TRBD2 matches 11 bases. Germline loops: CDR1 SGHTA, CDR2 FQGTGA. Trimming took 6 bases from V and 8 from J; bases not matched to a gene: 9. This CDR3 is 15 amino acids long. The CDR3 DNA sequence: TGTGCCAGCAGGCCCGGGACTAGCGGAGGCTATGAGCAGTTCTTC. Translating it yields CASRPGTSGGYEQFF.

The V and J genes are TRBV5-1 and TRBJ2-7, with D perhaps TRBD2 (6 bases). Trimming took 3 bases from V and 4 from J, leaving 8 bases between them. This CDR3 region has 12 residues. Germline V gene data show CDR1 as SGHRS and CDR2 as YFSETQ. CDR3 sequence (DNA): TGCGCCAGCAGCTCGGGACTTTACGAGCAGTACTTC. Amino acid sequence: CASSSGLYEQYF.

CDR3 sequence: CASSDQLAGGNTQYF. CDR3 coding DNA: TGTGCCAGCAGTGACCAGCTAGCGGGAGGGAATACGCAGTATTTT. This rearrangement joins TRBV2 to TRBJ2-3; TRBD2 aligns across 12 bases. Germline V gives CDR1 SNHLY, CDR2 FYNNEI. The CDR3 is made up of 15 amino acids. V shed 3 bases, J shed 7 bases, and the junction held 5 bases outside the gene matches.

In its sample, this clone was seen a few times. CDR3 in DNA: TGTGCCAGCAGCTTGACCGGGACAGGGACGGTTGGCTACACCTTC. Translation: CASSLTGTGTVGYTF. The chain recombines TRBV5-8 with TRBJ1-2, with 9 bases lining up with TRBD1. V shed 1 base, J shed 7 bases, and the junction held 8 bases outside the gene matches. Germline CDR1 reads SGHTS; CDR2 reads YDEGEE. This CDR3 spans 15 amino acids.

A remark on this clone: A much larger clone lies a single base off, so this may be a read error. In the same sample, other DNA sequences code for this CDR3. The rearrangement uses TRBV9 and TRBJ2-2, with D possibly matching TRBD2 (6 bases). Germline CDR1 and CDR2: SGDLS and YYNGEE. This CDR3 is 17 amino acids long. Trimming stripped 1 base from V and 2 bases from J, with 15 bases between. The CDR3 loop reads CASSVTSRGTNTGELFF. The CDR3 DNA reads TGTGCCAGCAGCGTAACTAGCCGTGGGACCAACACCGGGGAGCTGTTTTTT.

V gene TRBV14 combines with J gene TRBJ2-5, with D possibly matching TRBD2 (5 bases). The J call may not be correct, given that the DNA end is closer to TRBJ2-7. The germline V gene encodes CDR1 SGHDN and CDR2 FVKESK. This CDR3 contains 14 residues. The CDR3 DNA reads as TGTGCCAGCAGCCAAGTCTACGGGATGGGCGAGCAGTACTTC. Translation gives CASSQVYGMGEQYF.

The chain couples TRBV2 to TRBJ1-4; D unresolved. The CDR3 is 12 amino acids. Germline-derived CDR1 and CDR2 are SNHLY and FYNNEI. V lost 3 bases and J lost 4, with 3 bases in between. CDR3 DNA sequence: TGTGCCAGCAGTGAGAATAATGAAAAACTGTTTTTT. Translation: CASSENNEKLFF.

On this clone: A junction end diverges from the germline sequence, so it may reflect a read error. This chain links TRBV11-1 with TRBJ2-1; D is undetermined. The germline CDR1 and CDR2 sequences are SGHAT and FQDESV (reference sequence). The CDR3 is 11 amino acids. In DNA, the CDR3 is TGTGCCAGCAGCTTCGGTTCACTACCTGTCTTC. This encodes CASSFGSLPVF.

CDR3 protein: CASSPLAGDSDTQYF. DNA of the CDR3: TGTGCCAGCAGTCCGCTAGCGGGGGATTCAGATACGCAGTATTTT. The V gene is TRBV6-5, the J gene TRBJ2-3; 10 nucleotides match TRBD2. The CDR3 consists of 15 residues. J gave up 4 bases and V 5 bases, and 6 bases lay outside the gene matches. Germline values: CDR1 MNHEY, CDR2 SVGAGI.

The chain employs TRBV19 and TRBJ1-2; the D gene is possibly TRBD1 (5 bases). Germline V gives CDR1 LNHDA, CDR2 SQIVND (reference sequence). The CDR3 has 17 residues. V was clipped by 3 bases and J by 3 bases, with 20 bases between them. CDR3 residues: CASSISGMQGTDYGYTF. CDR3 DNA sequence: TGTGCCAGTAGTATTTCGGGCATGCAGGGCACGGACTATGGCTACACCTTC. Based on the CDR3 plus reference TRBV19 and TRBJ1-2, the full variable domain is DGGITQSPKYLFRKEGQNVTLSCEQNLNHDAMYWYRQDPGQGLRLIYYSQIVNDFQKGDIAEGYSVSREKKESFPLTVTSAQKNPTAFYLCASSISGMQGTDYGYTFGSGTRLTVV.